One and the same sample provided the 10 T cell receptor beta chains below, sequenced in a study of T cell changes during pregnancy in multiple sclerosis. Libraries were prepared by immunoSEQ multiplex PCR; TCRdb keeps only in-frame clonotypes and omits some of them. Seen here are around 15,000 clones, more than 70% observed once, and the top ten hold over 15%. The material was CD8+ T cells from peripheral blood mononuclear cells, obtained in the third trimester of pregnancy. These receptors all stem from a female donor in good health, enrolled as a control in a pregnancy study.

This rearrangement joins TRBV30 to TRBJ2-5; possibly TRBD2 for D (6 bases). The ends were cut back, 2 bases at V and 5 bases at J, with 12 bases in the middle. The CDR3 covers 13 residues. The germline V gene has CDR1 GTSNPN and CDR2 SVGIG (reference sequence). DNA for the CDR3: TGTGCCTGGAGTACCCTCGCGGGGGAGACCCAGTACTTC. Translated, it gives CAWSTLAGETQYF.

This clone was picked up one time. V is TRBV28 and J is TRBJ2-7; TRBD2 matches 7 bases. CDR3 length equals 15 residues. CDR1 is MDHEN and CDR2 is SYDVKM in the germline V gene. The V segment lost 2 bases and the J segment 2 bases; nucleotides outside the gene matches: 6. The CDR3 DNA follows: TGTGCCAGCAGTTTAATTCGCGGGGGAACCTACGAGCAGTACTTC. This sequence encodes CASSLIRGGTYEQYF.

The V call is TRBV4-3, the J call TRBJ2-1; a possible D gene is TRBD2 (7 bases). The germline V gene encodes CDR1 LGHNA and CDR2 YSLEER. The CDR3 sequence is 12 residues long. The V end was cut by 1 base, the J end by 10 bases, with 8 bases between. CDR3 amino acids: CASSQGGGEQFF. The DNA of the CDR3 is TGCGCCAGCAGCCAAGGCGGGGGCGAGCAGTTCTTC.

V gene TRBV7-9 combines with J gene TRBJ1-2; perhaps TRBD1 as D (6 bases). The CDR3 consists of 15 residues. CDR1 is SEHNR, CDR2 FQNEAQ, per germline (reference sequence). V was trimmed by 2 bases and J by 4 bases, leaving 14 bases between them. CDR3 protein: CASSLMGAPPYGYTF. CDR3 DNA sequence: TGTGCCAGCAGCTTAATGGGGGCCCCTCCCTATGGCTACACCTTC.

The chain carries TRBV9 and TRBJ2-1; 10 bases align to TRBD2. This CDR3 contains 14 residues. From germline, CDR1 is SGDLS and CDR2 YYNGEE. Trimming removed 3 bases from V and 5 bases from J; junction bases left unmatched: 2. CDR3: CASSERGGNNEQFF. CDR3 DNA sequence: TGTGCCAGCAGCGAGCGGGGGGGCAACAATGAGCAGTTCTTC.

This clone was counted once. The J gene is TRBJ2-7, the V gene TRBV4-3; 9 positions agree with TRBD1. This CDR3 is built from 16 residues. V was pared by 0 bases and J by 6 bases, with 9 bases of the junction left unmatched. Germline CDR1 LGHNA, CDR2 YSLEER. In nucleotides, the CDR3 is TGCGCCAGCAGCCAAGATGGGGGGACAGGGTCCAGCGAGCAGTACTTC. Its protein product is CASSQDGGTGSSEQYF.

Within the sample, this clone is medium-sized (0.01 to 0.1%). The chain uses TRBV9 and TRBJ1-2; TRBD1 matches at 10 bases. Germline loops: CDR1 SGDLS, CDR2 YYNGEE. The CDR3 length is 15 residues. Trimming took 3 bases from V and 4 from J; bases not matched to a gene: 6. The CDR3 DNA follows: TGTGCCAGCAGCGGGACAGGGGGTTCTAGCTATGGCTACACCTTC. Translation gives CASSGTGGSSYGYTF.

The J gene is TRBJ1-4, the V gene TRBV27; D is undetermined. Trimming removed 2 bases at V and 7 bases at J, with 11 bases between. The CDR3 is made up of 14 amino acids. Germline V gives CDR1 MNHEY, CDR2 SMNVEV (reference sequence). The CDR3 sequence is CASSLKPLVEKLFF. DNA of the CDR3: TGTGCCAGCAGTTTAAAGCCTCTGGTTGAAAAACTGTTTTTT.

This clone was seen a single time. The V and J genes are TRBV7-9 and TRBJ2-7; D remains ambiguous. The CDR3 is made up of 13 amino acids. V lost 5 bases to trimming and J lost 2 bases, with 10 bases between them. CDR1 and CDR2 (germline): SEHNR, FQNEAQ (reference sequence). The CDR3 DNA reads as TGTGCCAGCAGCCCGATGCAGACCTACGAGCAGTACTTC. Protein product: CASSPMQTYEQYF.

In its sample, this clone was seen once. This rearrangement joins TRBV27 to TRBJ1-1, with D tentatively TRBD1 (6 bases). CDR3 length: 12 residues. Germline values: CDR1 MNHEY, CDR2 SMNVEV (reference sequence). V shed 5 bases and J shed 6 bases, with 10 bases lying between them. The DNA of the CDR3 is TGTGCCAGCAGTACAGGGTTTTCTGAAGCTTTCTTT. It is translated as CASSTGFSEAFF.